These T cell receptor beta chains were read from a single sample in a study of shared clonotypes between healthy human individuals. Here immunoSEQ multiplex PCR was the method, and the copy in TCRdb shows in-frame clones only, minus some. The sample consists of about 650,000 clones, roughly 96% of them appearing once. What was sequenced was naive CD8+ T cells sorted from blood. The receptors stem from a woman in her twenties or thirties in good health. Both conserved end residues are part of each CDR3. Fields, in order: D gene, clone size, J gene, V gene, CDR3 protein, CDR3 DNA. A D gene is named only where the DNA matches it firmly. Rows may omit the clone size; those that give it use once, few, many or a size class.

d_call: .; clone_size: .; j_call: TRBJ2-2; v_call: TRBV6-5; cdr3_aa: CASSYGDGNTGELFF; cdr3_nt: TGTGCCAGCAGTTACGGCGACGGAAACACCGGGGAGCTGTTTTTT
d_call: .; clone_size: .; j_call: TRBJ2-1; v_call: TRBV28; cdr3_aa: CASGASGTYNEQFF; cdr3_nt: TGTGCCAGCGGGGCGTCCGGGACCTACAATGAGCAGTTCTTC
d_call: TRBD1; clone_size: .; j_call: TRBJ1-5; v_call: TRBV28; cdr3_aa: CASTPGGRQPQHF; cdr3_nt: TGTGCCAGCACCCCAGGGGGCAGGCAGCCCCAGCATTTT
d_call: TRBD2; clone_size: once; j_call: TRBJ2-1; v_call: TRBV19; cdr3_aa: CASTDERDSYNEQFF; cdr3_nt: TGTGCCAGTACCGATGAGCGGGATTCCTACAATGAGCAGTTCTTC
d_call: .; clone_size: .; j_call: TRBJ2-2; v_call: TRBV10-3; cdr3_aa: CAISEHYRVTGELFF; cdr3_nt: TGTGCCATCAGTGAGCATTACAGGGTCACCGGGGAGCTGTTTTTT
d_call: .; clone_size: .; j_call: TRBJ2-7; v_call: TRBV30; cdr3_aa: CAWSLRETSYEQYF; cdr3_nt: TGTGCCTGGAGTCTCCGGGAGACCTCCTACGAGCAGTACTTC
d_call: .; clone_size: .; j_call: TRBJ1-1; v_call: TRBV28; cdr3_aa: CASSFGRYAFF; cdr3_nt: TGTGCCAGCAGTTTTGGGCGTTACGCTTTCTTT
d_call: .; clone_size: .; j_call: TRBJ2-1; v_call: TRBV27; cdr3_aa: CASSYNSYNEQFF; cdr3_nt: TGTGCCAGCAGTTACAACTCCTACAATGAGCAGTTCTTC
d_call: .; clone_size: .; j_call: TRBJ2-1; v_call: TRBV2; cdr3_aa: CASTYGEQFF; cdr3_nt: TGTGCCAGCACTTACGGTGAGCAGTTCTTC
d_call: TRBD1; clone_size: .; j_call: TRBJ2-1; v_call: TRBV4-1; cdr3_aa: CASSLGQGYEEQFF; cdr3_nt: TGCGCCAGCAGCCTCGGACAGGGGTACGAGGAGCAGTTCTTC
d_call: .; clone_size: .; j_call: TRBJ2-7; v_call: TRBV2; cdr3_aa: CASSGENTGYEQYF; cdr3_nt: TGTGCCAGCAGCGGGGAAAATACGGGCTACGAGCAGTACTTC
d_call: TRBD2; clone_size: .; j_call: TRBJ2-7; v_call: TRBV4-1; cdr3_aa: CASSFSAGTSYEQYF; cdr3_nt: TGCGCCAGCAGCTTTTCAGCGGGGACCTCCTACGAGCAGTACTTC
d_call: .; clone_size: .; j_call: TRBJ1-5; v_call: TRBV21-1; cdr3_aa: CASSKGGSLNQPQHF; cdr3_nt: TGTGCCAGCAGCAAAGGAGGGAGCCTCAATCAGCCCCAGCATTTT
d_call: .; clone_size: .; j_call: TRBJ2-7; v_call: TRBV20-1; cdr3_aa: CSASLEGEQYF; cdr3_nt: TGCAGTGCTAGCTTGGAGGGCGAGCAGTACTTC
d_call: .; clone_size: .; j_call: TRBJ2-7; v_call: TRBV28; cdr3_aa: CASRPGWPTREQYF; cdr3_nt: TGTGCCAGTCGGCCGGGCTGGCCTACGCGGGAGCAGTACTTC
d_call: .; clone_size: .; j_call: TRBJ1-3; v_call: TRBV28; cdr3_aa: CASSFYRAGNTIYF; cdr3_nt: TGTGCCAGCAGTTTTTACAGGGCTGGAAACACCATATATTTT
d_call: .; clone_size: .; j_call: TRBJ1-3; v_call: TRBV15; cdr3_aa: CATSRDREGTGNTIYF; cdr3_nt: TGTGCCACCAGCAGAGATCGGGAGGGGACTGGAAACACCATATATTTT
d_call: TRBD1; clone_size: .; j_call: TRBJ2-7; v_call: TRBV29-1; cdr3_aa: CSARGQDYEQYF; cdr3_nt: TGCAGCGCCAGAGGACAGGACTACGAGCAGTACTTC
d_call: .; clone_size: .; j_call: TRBJ2-7; v_call: TRBV5-1; cdr3_aa: CASSSNYEQYF; cdr3_nt: TGCGCCAGCAGCTCCAACTACGAGCAGTACTTC
d_call: .; clone_size: .; j_call: TRBJ2-4; v_call: TRBV27; cdr3_aa: CASSFSREVIQYF; cdr3_nt: TGTGCCAGCAGTTTTTCCAGGGAGGTCATTCAGTACTTC
d_call: TRBD2; clone_size: .; j_call: TRBJ2-1; v_call: TRBV5-1; cdr3_aa: CASSPSGVSSYNEQFF; cdr3_nt: TGCGCCAGCAGCCCCAGCGGGGTAAGCTCCTACAATGAGCAGTTCTTC
d_call: TRBD2; clone_size: .; j_call: TRBJ2-7; v_call: TRBV27; cdr3_aa: CASSLAPGTSVYEQYF; cdr3_nt: TGTGCCAGCAGTTTAGCACCAGGGACTAGCGTTTACGAGCAGTACTTC
d_call: .; clone_size: .; j_call: TRBJ2-1; v_call: TRBV7-6; cdr3_aa: CASSSPTGYNEQFF; cdr3_nt: TGTGCCAGCAGCTCACCGACAGGCTACAATGAGCAGTTCTTC
d_call: TRBD2; clone_size: .; j_call: TRBJ2-7; v_call: TRBV19; cdr3_aa: CASSIKLAAYEQYF; cdr3_nt: TGTGCCAGTAGTATAAAACTAGCGGCCTACGAGCAGTACTTC
d_call: .; clone_size: .; j_call: TRBJ2-1; v_call: TRBV29-1; cdr3_aa: CSVRTGSSYNEQFF; cdr3_nt: TGCAGCGTTAGAACAGGGAGCTCCTACAATGAGCAGTTCTTC
d_call: .; clone_size: .; j_call: TRBJ1-1; v_call: TRBV4-2; cdr3_aa: CASSQWLGTEAFF; cdr3_nt: TGTGCCAGCAGCCAGTGGTTGGGAACTGAAGCTTTCTTT
d_call: .; clone_size: once; j_call: TRBJ1-3; v_call: TRBV7-2; cdr3_aa: CASSLGGPRSGNTIYF; cdr3_nt: TGTGCCAGCAGCTTAGGGGGTCCCCGGTCTGGAAACACCATATATTTT
d_call: .; clone_size: once; j_call: TRBJ1-1; v_call: TRBV28; cdr3_aa: CASSPRGGRAEAFF; cdr3_nt: TGTGCCAGCAGTCCCCGGGGGGGTCGGGCTGAAGCTTTCTTT
d_call: TRBD2; clone_size: .; j_call: TRBJ2-2; v_call: TRBV7-3; cdr3_aa: CASSPPVSGGRATGELFF; cdr3_nt: TGTGCCAGCAGTCCACCCGTCAGTGGCGGGAGGGCCACCGGGGAGCTGTTTTTT
d_call: TRBD1; clone_size: once; j_call: TRBJ2-7; v_call: TRBV28; cdr3_aa: CASSLGTGFHEQYF; cdr3_nt: TGTGCCAGCAGTTTAGGGACAGGGTTCCACGAGCAGTACTTC
d_call: .; clone_size: .; j_call: TRBJ2-2; v_call: TRBV29-1; cdr3_aa: CSVEDPSGHTNTGELFF; cdr3_nt: TGCAGCGTTGAAGATCCCAGCGGGCATACGAACACCGGGGAGCTGTTTTTT
d_call: TRBD2; clone_size: .; j_call: TRBJ2-5; v_call: TRBV5-1; cdr3_aa: CASSPPTGGIQETQYF; cdr3_nt: TGCGCCAGCAGCCCACCTACGGGGGGGATCCAAGAGACCCAGTACTTC
d_call: TRBD2; clone_size: .; j_call: TRBJ2-3; v_call: TRBV28; cdr3_aa: CASSSRVSGTTDTQYF; cdr3_nt: TGTGCCAGCAGTTCTCGGGTTAGCGGGACTACAGATACGCAGTATTTT
d_call: .; clone_size: .; j_call: TRBJ2-7; v_call: TRBV6-5; cdr3_aa: CASSPSWGDEQYF; cdr3_nt: TGTGCCAGCAGTCCCTCCTGGGGAGACGAGCAGTACTTC
d_call: .; clone_size: .; j_call: TRBJ1-2; v_call: TRBV29-1; cdr3_aa: CSVGQEANYGYTF; cdr3_nt: TGCAGCGTTGGACAGGAAGCTAACTATGGCTACACCTTC
d_call: .; clone_size: .; j_call: TRBJ2-7; v_call: TRBV27; cdr3_aa: CASSFAAGSYEQYF; cdr3_nt: TGTGCCAGCAGTTTTGCAGCAGGCTCCTACGAGCAGTACTTC
d_call: TRBD2; clone_size: .; j_call: TRBJ2-1; v_call: TRBV29-1; cdr3_aa: CSVISGIKDEQFF; cdr3_nt: TGCAGCGTAATTAGCGGGATTAAGGATGAGCAGTTCTTC
d_call: TRBD1; clone_size: .; j_call: TRBJ2-2; v_call: TRBV5-1; cdr3_aa: CASSLGTGGFGELFF; cdr3_nt: TGCGCCAGCAGCTTGGGGACAGGGGGCTTCGGGGAGCTGTTTTTT
d_call: .; clone_size: .; j_call: TRBJ2-7; v_call: TRBV29-1; cdr3_aa: CSVPGGGYEQYF; cdr3_nt: TGCAGCGTTCCGGGTGGAGGCTACGAGCAGTACTTC
d_call: TRBD1; clone_size: .; j_call: TRBJ1-2; v_call: TRBV10-1; cdr3_aa: CASSEDRDYGYTF; cdr3_nt: TGCGCCAGCAGTGAGGACAGGGACTATGGCTACACCTTC